These T cell receptor beta chains were read from a single sample in a study of human T cells and chemical hapten exposure. Each CDR3 protein is one row after TCRdb ran MiXCR on the RACE reads. The sample has roughly 380,000 distinct CDR3 sequences, 4.8% seen once; the top ten hold over 2%. Material: whole blood, obtained in connection with sensitization to the hapten diphenylcyclopropenone (DPC). The origin of the receptors is a woman aged 45-60 years with alopecia areata. Some clones in this sample may be carry-over from other donors' samples. The CDR3 runs from the conserved cysteine through the conserved F or W. The D gene is left open where the match is weak. A row's size may be missing; if present it is once, few, many or a size class.

size	D	V	J	CDR3	DNA
many	-	TRBV5-4	TRBJ2-3	CASSRGGGIGDTQYF	TGTGCCAGCAGCCGAGGGGGGGGCATCGGAGATACGCAGTATTTT
many	-	TRBV6-2/TRBV6-3	TRBJ1-1	CASEGSEAFF	TGTGCCAGTGAGGGATCTGAAGCTTTCTTT
many	TRBD2	TRBV20-1	TRBJ2-7	CSASGLAGGGEQYF	TGCAGTGCGTCGGGACTAGCGGGAGGGGGCGAGCAGTACTTC
many	-	TRBV10-3	TRBJ2-4	CAIGGAGSQYF	TGTGCCATCGGGGGGGCAGGGAGTCAGTACTTC
-	-	TRBV6-1	TRBJ1-4	CASSEYRYNEKLFF	TGTGCCAGCAGTGAATACAGATATAACGAAAAACTGTTTTTT
-	-	TRBV7-9	TRBJ1-1	CASWGGLTEAFF	TGTGCCAGTTGGGGCGGGCTCACTGAAGCTTTCTTT
few	-	TRBV9	TRBJ2-2	CASSALPPTGELFF	TGTGCCAGCAGCGCCCTACCCCCCACCGGGGAGCTGTTTTTT
many	-	TRBV6-1	TRBJ1-6	CASKETANSPLHF	TGTGCCAGCAAGGAGACAGCAAATTCACCCCTCCACTTT
few	-	TRBV5-6	TRBJ1-2	CASSFQTFNYGYTF	TGTGCCAGCAGCTTCCAGACATTTAACTATGGCTACACCTTC
many	-	TRBV28	TRBJ1-5	CATPGKLRGNQPQHF	TGTGCCACCCCCGGGAAACTAAGGGGCAATCAGCCCCAGCATTTT
many	TRBD1	TRBV24-1	TRBJ2-2	CATSEYSGTGLLNTGELFF	TGTGCCACCAGTGAATATTCCGGGACAGGACTACTGAACACCGGGGAGCTGTTTTTT
many	TRBD1	TRBV29-1	TRBJ1-1	CSVFPGGVEAFF	TGCAGCGTTTTCCCAGGGGGGGTTGAAGCTTTCTTT